This T cell receptor (beta chain) is drawn from a study of PD-L1 blockade in urothelial cancer. The CDR3 runs 15 residues. Trimming took off 3 bases at V and 0 bases at J, with 12 bases between the two ends. Germline CDR1 is MNHEY and CDR2 is SMNVEV (reference sequence). Assay: immunoSEQ multiplex PCR; the TCRdb copy retains only in-frame clones and omits some. Of some 20,000 clones listed, about 86% were seen once; the top ten hold 3.7%. The clonotype was recovered from a man aged 50 to 60 with urothelial cancer. The sample here was PBMCs, taken around atezolizumab (anti-PD-L1) treatment. The chain is built from TRBV27 and TRBJ2-7, with D tentatively TRBD1 (6 bases). CDR3 bases: TGTGCCAGCAGTTTTAGAGGGACAAACTCCTACGAGCAGTACTTC. Translated: CASSFRGTNSYEQYF.